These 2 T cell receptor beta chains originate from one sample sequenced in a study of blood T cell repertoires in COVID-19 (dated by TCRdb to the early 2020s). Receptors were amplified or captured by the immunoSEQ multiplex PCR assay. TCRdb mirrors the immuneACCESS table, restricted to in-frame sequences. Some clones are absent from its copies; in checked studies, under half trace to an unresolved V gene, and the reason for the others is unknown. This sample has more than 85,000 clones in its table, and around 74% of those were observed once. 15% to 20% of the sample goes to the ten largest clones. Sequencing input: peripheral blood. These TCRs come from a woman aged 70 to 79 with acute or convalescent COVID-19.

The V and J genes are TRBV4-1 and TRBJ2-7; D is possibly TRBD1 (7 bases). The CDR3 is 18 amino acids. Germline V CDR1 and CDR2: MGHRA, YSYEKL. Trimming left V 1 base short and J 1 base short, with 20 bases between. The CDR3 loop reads CASSQVGGAAGGSYEQYF. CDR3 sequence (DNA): TGCGCCAGCAGCCAAGTCGGGGGAGCGGCAGGGGGATCCTACGAGCAGTACTTC.

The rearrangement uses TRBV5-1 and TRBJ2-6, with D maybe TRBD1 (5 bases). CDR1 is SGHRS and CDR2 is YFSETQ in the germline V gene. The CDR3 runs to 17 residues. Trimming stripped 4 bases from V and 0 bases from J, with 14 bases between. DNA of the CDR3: TGCGCCAGCAGCGCCGGACACGCAAACTCTGGGGCCAACGTCCTGACTTTC. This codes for CASSAGHANSGANVLTF.